The entry below gives a single T cell receptor (beta chain) sequence along with its context. This entry is derived from a study of T cell responses to AZD1222 COVID-19 vaccine. Generated by immunoSEQ multiplex PCR, the TCRdb table keeps only in-frame clones and is missing some. The sample consists of nearly 110,000 clones, about 90% of them appearing once. V was shortened by 7 bases and J by 4 bases, with 16 bases between the two germline ends. The CDR3 is 15 amino acids. Germline values: CDR1 LGHNA, CDR2 YSLEER. The receptor comes from an adult who received the AZD1222 COVID-19 vaccine. The sequencing here drew on peripheral blood, taken 28 days after the second AZD1222 dose. The chain uses TRBV4-3 and TRBJ2-2, with D possibly TRBD2 on 6 matching bases. CDR3 protein: CASTTGTPSTGELFF. In DNA form, the CDR3 reads TGCGCCAGCACAACCGGGACTCCGTCCACCGGGGAGCTGTTTTTT.